Sequencing of this TCR beta chain was carried out in a study of naive CD8 T cells in extremely preterm neonates. Broader study findings: CDR3 nucleotide sharing was roughly 2.8% in preterm, 0.35% to 0.4% term, 0.03% to 0.035% children, 0.008% to 0.01% adults. Preterm CDR3s were shorter than older groups', with fewer N additions and less trimming. Compared with all age groups, preterm neonates showed less repertoire richness.

About this clone: The target antigen is unknown.

Extremely preterm deliveries at about 22-27 weeks of gestation provided the preterm samples. Sorted cells: live naive CD8+ T cells, CD45RA+CCR7+, Annexin V-negative. Per sample, roughly 17,000 to 100,000 naive CD8+ cells were sorted. The germline gives CDR1 SGDLS, CDR2 YYNGEE. CDR3 size: 12 residues. Trimming left V 3 bases short and J 2 bases short, with 5 bases between. Sequencing was performed with immunoSEQ multiplex PCR; in TCRdb, only in-frame clones are kept and a portion is missing. The sample consists of around 23,000 clones, around 88% of them appearing once. V usage is TRBV9 and J usage is TRBJ1-2; D is uncertain. The origin of this receptor is a boy who was born preterm. Source material: naive CD8+ T cells from cord blood. The CDR3 DNA sequence: TGTGCCAGCAGCGGACAAAACTATGGCTACACCTTC. Amino acids: CASSGQNYGYTF.